The 7 T cell receptor beta chains in this list originate from one sample, sequenced in a study of cytomegalovirus exposure and HLA in healthy donors. Amplification used 60 Vbeta primers and 13 Jbeta primers. The table came from immunoSEQ multiplex PCR; TCRdb's copy has only in-frame clones and leaves some out. The data hold 150,000 to 200,000 clones, with 65% to 80% observed a single time. The sequencing input was PBMCs. The receptors derive from a woman aged 30 to 39 in good health and CMV-seronegative.

The rearrangement links TRBV28 to TRBJ2-5; D is possibly TRBD1 (7 bases). Germline V gene lookup returns CDR1 MDHEN and CDR2 SYDVKM. V was cut by 4 bases and J by 9 bases, with 24 bases left in between. The CDR3 runs 16 residues. Written as DNA, the CDR3 is TGTGCCAGCAGTTACACTGGGGGGCAGGGGGAATTTTCCCAGTACTTC. Translation gives CASSYTGGQGEFSQYF.

The chain combines TRBV25-1 with TRBJ2-7, with 10 bases that match TRBD1. The J segment lost 2 bases and the V segment lost 1 base, leaving 5 bases of the junction unmatched. Germline V gives CDR1 MGHDK, CDR2 SYGVNS. CDR3 size: 16 residues. The chain's CDR3 is CASSELDRGITYEQYF. The CDR3 DNA reads as TGTGCCAGCAGTGAATTGGACAGGGGGATAACCTACGAGCAGTACTTC.

The rearrangement joins TRBV29-1 to TRBJ2-3; D may be TRBD1 (5 bases). The CDR3 runs 13 residues. The V end lost 3 bases, the J end lost 1 base, and 8 bases lay between the germline ends. Germline loops: CDR1 SQVTM, CDR2 ANQGSEA. This CDR3 reads CSVDEGGTDTQYF. In DNA, the CDR3 is TGCAGCGTTGACGAAGGGGGCACAGATACGCAGTATTTT.

The rearrangement links TRBV9 to TRBJ2-7, with 7 nucleotides matching TRBD2. The J call is uncertain, as TRBJ2-1 better fits the DNA end. The CDR3 has 15 residues. Germline V gene data show CDR1 as SGDLS and CDR2 as YYNGEE. Here the CDR3 reads CASSVVSSGGNEQFF. Written as DNA, the CDR3 is TGTGCCAGCAGCGTAGTATCTAGCGGAGGGAATGAGCAGTTCTTC.

The CDR3 loop reads CASSLALGRGPYEQYF. CDR3 DNA sequence: TGTGCCAGCAGCTTAGCCTTGGGCAGGGGTCCGTACGAGCAGTACTTC. J is TRBJ2-7 and V is TRBV7-9; a weak D match, TRBD1 (6 bases). Germline V CDR1 and CDR2: SEHNR, FQNEAQ (reference sequence). There are 16 residues in the CDR3. Trimming took off 0 bases at V and 4 bases at J, with 16 bases between the two ends.

V gene TRBV7-9 combines with J gene TRBJ1-1; no reliable D call. CDR1 SEHNR and CDR2 FQNEAQ come from the germline V gene (reference sequence). The CDR3 covers 15 residues. V was shortened by 4 bases and J by 0 bases, with 12 bases between the two germline ends. This chain's CDR3 is CASSSVAGLNTEAFF. The CDR3 bases are TGTGCCAGCAGCTCCGTAGCGGGCTTGAACACTGAAGCTTTCTTT.

This rearrangement joins TRBV18 to TRBJ1-2; D is undetermined. Germline assignment: CDR1 KGHSH and CDR2 LQKENI. Trimming cost V 6 bases and J 4 bases, with 18 bases left between them. The CDR3 covers 15 residues. The CDR3 loop reads CASSSSEALLYGYTF. DNA for the CDR3: TGTGCCAGCTCTTCTTCGGAAGCGCTTCTCTATGGCTACACCTTC.